This T cell receptor beta chain was captured in a study of early T cells in non-severe SARS-CoV-2 infection. To note about this clonotype: What it binds is not known.

Study results and caveats: Private and CD4 specificities were missed by VDJdb matching, which favored anti-spike CD8 responses.

TCRdb analysed the 5' RACE reads with MiXCR anew, one entry per CDR3 protein. The sample carries tens of thousands of distinct CDR3 sequences, about 15% recorded once. CDR1 and CDR2 from the germline V gene are LGHDT and YNNKEL (reference sequence). V was shortened by 2 bases and J by 7 bases, with 15 bases between the two germline ends. The CDR3 has 15 residues. The origin of this receptor is an adult who was a healthcare worker with PCR-confirmed SARS-CoV-2 infection or an uninfected control (not recorded which). The V call is TRBV3-1, the J call TRBJ1-5; D unresolved. Sample: whole blood. DNA for the CDR3: TGTGCCAGCAGCCAAAGGAGTGGCGTGGGACAGCCCCAGCATTTT. It codes for CASSQRSGVGQPQHF.